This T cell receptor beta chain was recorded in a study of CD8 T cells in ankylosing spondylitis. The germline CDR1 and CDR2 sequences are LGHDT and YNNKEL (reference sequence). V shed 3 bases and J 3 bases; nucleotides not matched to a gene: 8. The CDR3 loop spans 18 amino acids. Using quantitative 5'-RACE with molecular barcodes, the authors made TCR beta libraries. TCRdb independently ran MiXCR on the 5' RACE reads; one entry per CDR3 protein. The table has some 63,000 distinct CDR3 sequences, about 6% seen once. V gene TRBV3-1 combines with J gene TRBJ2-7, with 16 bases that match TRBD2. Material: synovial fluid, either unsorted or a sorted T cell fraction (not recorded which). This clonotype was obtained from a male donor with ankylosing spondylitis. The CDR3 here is CASSQRSGTSGRGYEQYF. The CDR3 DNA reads TGTGCCAGCAGCCAGCGATCCGGGACTAGCGGGAGGGGCTACGAGCAGTACTTC.